This T cell receptor beta chain appears in the sequencing data of a study of T cells in Graves' hyperthyroidism and ophthalmopathy. Study details: Peripheral blood draws took place at initial diagnosis, ahead of any treatment. Study results and caveats: Most expanded thyroid clonotypes above 0.001 also appeared in blood.

Authors of the study amplified TCR beta CDR3 regions from RNA transcripts. A set of HTBI primers served as the primers for a first-round RT-PCR of the TCR CDR3. TCRdb fed the multiplex PCR reads into MiXCR, producing one record per CDR3 protein. The data show about 350,000 distinct CDR3 sequences, 15% seen once. Source material for PBMCs was over 7.5 ml fresh peripheral blood. CDR1 is SGHAT, CDR2 FQNNGV, per germline. The V and J ends lost 2 bases and 7 bases, in that order; junction bases with no gene match: 2. The CDR3 consists of 13 residues. This clonotype was counted ten times or more. What it recognizes is unknown.

The sequence derives from an older woman with Graves' ophthalmopathy. Sample: blood. The V gene is TRBV11-2, the J gene TRBJ2-4; 7 bases match TRBD1. CDR3 bases: TGTGCCAGCAGCTTAATGACAGGGAACATTCAGTACTTC. Translated: CASSLMTGNIQYF.